One sample yielded the 5 T cell receptor beta chains listed below, sequenced in a study of T-cell reconstitution after alpha-beta-depleted transplantation in children. As it was prepared, the TCRbeta library received unique molecular identifiers. TCRdb analysed the PCR reads with MiXCR anew, one entry per CDR3 protein. The data contain approximately 70,000 distinct CDR3 sequences, 4% to 5% of them singletons. The sample was PBMCs, mostly from graft donor cells, taken 180 days after TCRalphabeta/CD19-depleted stem cell transplant. The receptors here all came from a boy in the first two years of life who had a stem cell transplant for acute myeloid leukemia, so the T cells may come from the graft donor.

The table lists this clonotype with many counts. The chain combines TRBV7-2 with TRBJ2-1; the D is unclear. V gave up 7 bases and J gave up 4 bases, with 11 bases separating them. Per germline, CDR1 SGHTA and CDR2 FQGNSA. The CDR3 loop spans 13 amino acids. CDR3 protein: CASMREHYNEQFF. CDR3 DNA sequence: TGTGCCAGCATGCGCGAACATTACAATGAGCAGTTCTTC.

The V and J genes are TRBV4-3 and TRBJ1-2; no clear D. CDR1 is LGHNA, CDR2 YSLEER, per germline. The CDR3 has 14 residues. Trimming stripped 1 base from V and 4 bases from J, with 10 bases between. CDR3 in amino acids: CASSQGWWSYGYTF. The CDR3, as DNA: TGCGCCAGCAGCCAAGGCTGGTGGAGCTATGGCTACACCTTC.

This clonotype occurred many times. V gene TRBV7-8 combines with J gene TRBJ2-1; possibly TRBD1 or TRBD2 for D (6 bases each). V shed 5 bases and J shed 4 bases, with 18 bases lying between them. The germline CDR1 and CDR2 sequences are SGHVS and FQNEAQ. CDR3 size: 16 residues. CDR3 nucleotide sequence: TGTGCCAGCAGCCCCCTAACGGGGGCGACTTACAATGAGCAGTTCTTC. Protein: CASSPLTGATYNEQFF. Full variable domain (rest looked up from reference TRBV7-8 and TRBJ2-1): GAGVSQSPRYKVAKRGQDVALRCDPISGHVSLFWYQQALGQGPEFLTYFQNEAQLDKSGLPSDRFFAERPEGSVSTLKIQRTQQEDSAVYLCASSPLTGATYNEQFFGPGTRLTVL.

This clonotype was found many times. This chain uses TRBV5-6 with TRBJ2-2; D tentatively reads TRBD1 or TRBD2 (5 bases each). Per the germline V gene, CDR1 is SGHDT and CDR2 is YYEEEE. This CDR3 is 15 amino acids long. V lost 3 bases to trimming and J lost 0 bases, with 9 bases between them. The DNA for the CDR3 is TGTGCCAGCAGCTACGGGGCCTCGAACACCGGGGAGCTGTTTTTT. Its protein is CASSYGASNTGELFF.

In its sample, this clonotype was seen many times. The rearrangement uses TRBV25-1 and TRBJ2-3; D not resolved. This CDR3 has 16 amino acids. Germline-derived CDR1 and CDR2 are MGHDK and SYGVNS. With 2 bases removed from V and 2 bases from J, the gap between germline ends came to 14 bases. The CDR3 is CASSELRTRLTDTQYF. CDR3 nucleotide sequence: TGTGCCAGCAGTGAACTCCGGACCCGTCTCACAGATACGCAGTATTTT.